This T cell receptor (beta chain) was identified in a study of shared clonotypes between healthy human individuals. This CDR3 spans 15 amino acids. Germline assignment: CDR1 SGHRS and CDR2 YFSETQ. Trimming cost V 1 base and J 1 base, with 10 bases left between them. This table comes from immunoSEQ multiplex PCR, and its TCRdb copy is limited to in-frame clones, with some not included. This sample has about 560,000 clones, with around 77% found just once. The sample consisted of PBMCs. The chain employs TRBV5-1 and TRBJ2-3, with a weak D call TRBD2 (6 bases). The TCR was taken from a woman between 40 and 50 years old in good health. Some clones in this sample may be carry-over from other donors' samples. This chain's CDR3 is CASSLLPSGTDTQYF. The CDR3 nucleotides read TGCGCCAGCAGCTTGTTGCCTAGCGGCACAGATACGCAGTATTTT.